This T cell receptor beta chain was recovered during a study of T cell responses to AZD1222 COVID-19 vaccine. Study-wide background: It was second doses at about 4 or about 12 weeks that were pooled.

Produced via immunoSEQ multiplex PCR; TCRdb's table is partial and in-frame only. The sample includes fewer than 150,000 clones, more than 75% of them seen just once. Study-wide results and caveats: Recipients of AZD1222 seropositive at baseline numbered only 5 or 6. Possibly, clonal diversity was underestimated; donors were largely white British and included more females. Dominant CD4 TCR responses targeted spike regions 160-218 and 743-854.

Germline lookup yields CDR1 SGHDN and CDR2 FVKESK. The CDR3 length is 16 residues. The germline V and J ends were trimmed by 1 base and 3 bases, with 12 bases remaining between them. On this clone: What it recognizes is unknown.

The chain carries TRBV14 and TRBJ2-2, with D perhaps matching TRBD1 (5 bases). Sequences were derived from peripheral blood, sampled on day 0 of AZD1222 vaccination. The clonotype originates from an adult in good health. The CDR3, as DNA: TGTGCCAGCAGCCAAGGCCCAGGGTGGGACACCGGGGAGCTGTTTTTT. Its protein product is CASSQGPGWDTGELFF. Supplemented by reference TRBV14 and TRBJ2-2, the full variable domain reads EAGVTQFPSHSVIEKGQTVTLRCDPISGHDNLYWYRRVMGKEIKFLLHFVKESKQDESGMPNNRFLAERTGGTYSTLKVQPAELEDSGVYFCASSQGPGWDTGELFFGEGSRLTVL.